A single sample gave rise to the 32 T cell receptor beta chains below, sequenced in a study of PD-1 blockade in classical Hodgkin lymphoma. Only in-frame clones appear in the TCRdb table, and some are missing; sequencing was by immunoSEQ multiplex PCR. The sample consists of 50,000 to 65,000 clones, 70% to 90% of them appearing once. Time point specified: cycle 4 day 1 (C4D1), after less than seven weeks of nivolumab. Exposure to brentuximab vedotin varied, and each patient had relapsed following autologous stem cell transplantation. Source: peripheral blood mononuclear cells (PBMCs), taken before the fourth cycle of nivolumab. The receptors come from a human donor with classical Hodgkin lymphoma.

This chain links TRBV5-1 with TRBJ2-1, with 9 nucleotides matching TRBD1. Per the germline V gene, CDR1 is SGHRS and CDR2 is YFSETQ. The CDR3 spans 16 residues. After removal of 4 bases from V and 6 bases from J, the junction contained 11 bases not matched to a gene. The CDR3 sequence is CASSPGQGFRINEQFF. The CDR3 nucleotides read TGCGCCAGCAGCCCGGGACAGGGCTTTCGAATCAATGAGCAGTTCTTC.

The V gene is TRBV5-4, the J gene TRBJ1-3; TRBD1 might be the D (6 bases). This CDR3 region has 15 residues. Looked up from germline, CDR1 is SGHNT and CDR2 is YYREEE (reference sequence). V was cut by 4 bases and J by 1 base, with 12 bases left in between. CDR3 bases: TGTGCCAGCAGCCCGACAGGACCTTCTGGAAACACCATATATTTT. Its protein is CASSPTGPSGNTIYF.

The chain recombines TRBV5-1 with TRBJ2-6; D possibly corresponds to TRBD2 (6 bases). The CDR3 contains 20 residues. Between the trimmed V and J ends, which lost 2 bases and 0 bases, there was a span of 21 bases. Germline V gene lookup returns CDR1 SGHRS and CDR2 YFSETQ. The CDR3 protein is CASSFVRPGDAGSGANVLTF. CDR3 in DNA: TGCGCCAGCAGCTTTGTCCGCCCGGGGGATGCGGGCTCTGGGGCCAACGTCCTGACTTTC.

Here the CDR3 reads CASSESAGSRAGELFF. DNA for the CDR3: TGTGCCAGCAGCGAATCGGCGGGCAGCAGAGCCGGGGAGCTGTTTTTT. The V and J genes are TRBV9 and TRBJ2-2, with D possibly being TRBD2 (5 bases). Germline V gene lookup returns CDR1 SGDLS and CDR2 YYNGEE. The CDR3 spans 16 residues. V was cut by 3 bases and J by 6 bases, with 18 bases left in between.

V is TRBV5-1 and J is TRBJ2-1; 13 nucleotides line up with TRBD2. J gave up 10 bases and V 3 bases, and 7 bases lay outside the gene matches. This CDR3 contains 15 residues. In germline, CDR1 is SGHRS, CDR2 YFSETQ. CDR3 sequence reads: CASSSGLAGVWEQFF. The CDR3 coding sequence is TGCGCCAGCAGCTCTGGACTAGCGGGGGTTTGGGAGCAGTTCTTC.

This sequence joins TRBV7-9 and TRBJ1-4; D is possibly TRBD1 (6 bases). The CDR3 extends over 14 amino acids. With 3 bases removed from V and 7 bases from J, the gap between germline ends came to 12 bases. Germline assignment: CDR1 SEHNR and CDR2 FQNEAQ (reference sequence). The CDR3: CASSFRTDLEKLFF. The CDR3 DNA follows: TGTGCCAGCAGCTTTAGGACAGATCTTGAAAAACTGTTTTTT.

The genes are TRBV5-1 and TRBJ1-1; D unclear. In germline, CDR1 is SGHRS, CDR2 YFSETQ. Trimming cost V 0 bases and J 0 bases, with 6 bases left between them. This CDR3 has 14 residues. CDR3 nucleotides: TGCGCCAGCAGCTTGGATGGAATGAACACTGAAGCTTTCTTT. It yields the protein CASSLDGMNTEAFF.

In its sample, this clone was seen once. CDR3 region: CASSPQQETNEKLFF. The CDR3 nucleotides are TGTGCCAGCAGCCCTCAACAGGAAACTAATGAAAAACTGTTTTTT. This chain links TRBV7-9 with TRBJ1-4; possible D gene TRBD1, 5 bases. V lost 5 bases and J lost 1, with 11 bases in between. CDR1 is SEHNR and CDR2 is FQNEAQ in the germline V gene (reference sequence). This CDR3 comprises 15 residues.

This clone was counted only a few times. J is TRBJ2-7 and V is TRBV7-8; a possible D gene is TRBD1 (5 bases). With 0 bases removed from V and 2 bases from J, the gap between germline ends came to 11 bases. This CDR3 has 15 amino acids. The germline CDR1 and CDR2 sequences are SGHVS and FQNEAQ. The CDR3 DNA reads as TGTGCCAGCAGCTTAGCGCAGGGCGGACCCTACGAGCAGTACTTC. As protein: CASSLAQGGPYEQYF.

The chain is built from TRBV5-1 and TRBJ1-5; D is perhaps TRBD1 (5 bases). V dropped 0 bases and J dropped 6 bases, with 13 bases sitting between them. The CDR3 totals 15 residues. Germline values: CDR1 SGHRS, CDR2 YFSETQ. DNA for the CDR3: TGCGCCAGCAGCTTGGATCCAGGGAAGGGTCAGCCCCAGCATTTT. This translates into CASSLDPGKGQPQHF.

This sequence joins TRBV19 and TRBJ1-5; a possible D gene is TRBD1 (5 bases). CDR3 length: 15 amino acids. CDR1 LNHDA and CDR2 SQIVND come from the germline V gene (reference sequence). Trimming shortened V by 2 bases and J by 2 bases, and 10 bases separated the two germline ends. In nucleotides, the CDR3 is TGTGCCAGTAGTATAAGGGGCAGGGGCAATCAGCCCCAGCATTTT. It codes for CASSIRGRGNQPQHF. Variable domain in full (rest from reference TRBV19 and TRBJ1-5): DGGITQSPKYLFRKEGQNVTLSCEQNLNHDAMYWYRQDPGQGLRLIYYSQIVNDFQKGDIAEGYSVSREKKESFPLTVTSAQKNPTAFYLCASSIRGRGNQPQHFGDGTRLSIL.

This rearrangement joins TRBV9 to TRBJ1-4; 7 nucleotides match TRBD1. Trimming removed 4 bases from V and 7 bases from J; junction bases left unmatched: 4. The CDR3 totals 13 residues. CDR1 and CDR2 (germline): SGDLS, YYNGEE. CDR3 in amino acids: CASSRRQGEKLFF. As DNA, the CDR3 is TGTGCCAGCAGCCGACGACAGGGTGAAAAACTGTTTTTT.

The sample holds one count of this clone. The CDR3 here is CASSSTGQGQKLFF. Written as DNA, the CDR3 is TGCGCCAGCAGCTCGACAGGGCAAGGTCAAAAACTGTTTTTT. The rearrangement links TRBV5-1 to TRBJ1-4, with TRBD1 matching 7 bases. The V segment lost 3 bases and the J segment 9 bases; nucleotides outside the gene matches: 8. The germline V gene has CDR1 SGHRS and CDR2 YFSETQ. The CDR3 contains 14 residues.

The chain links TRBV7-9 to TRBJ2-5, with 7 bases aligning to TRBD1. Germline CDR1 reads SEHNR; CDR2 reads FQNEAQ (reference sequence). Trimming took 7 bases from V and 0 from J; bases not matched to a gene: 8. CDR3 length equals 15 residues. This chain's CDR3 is CASTRSTGDQETQYF. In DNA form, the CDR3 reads TGTGCCAGCACCAGAAGCACAGGGGACCAAGAGACCCAGTACTTC.

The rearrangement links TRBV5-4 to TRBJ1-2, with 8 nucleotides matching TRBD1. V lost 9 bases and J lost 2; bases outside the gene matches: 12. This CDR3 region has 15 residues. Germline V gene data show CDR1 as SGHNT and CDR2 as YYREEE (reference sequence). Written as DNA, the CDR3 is TGTGCCACCGAGGACAGGGAGGTAACAAACTATGGCTACACCTTC. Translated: CATEDREVTNYGYTF.

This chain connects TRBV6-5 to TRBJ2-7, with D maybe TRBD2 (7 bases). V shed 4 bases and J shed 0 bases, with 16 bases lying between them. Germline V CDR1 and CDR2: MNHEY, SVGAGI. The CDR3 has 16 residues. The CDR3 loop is CASSSLGAGASYEQYF. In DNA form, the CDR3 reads TGTGCCAGCAGTTCCCTCGGTGCGGGGGCCTCCTACGAGCAGTACTTC.

CDR3 in DNA: TGTGCCAGCAGCTTTGATAGTTGGAACACTGAAGCTTTCTTT. This encodes CASSFDSWNTEAFF. This rearrangement joins TRBV11-3 to TRBJ1-1; D is ambiguous. CDR1 SGHNT and CDR2 YENEEA come from the germline V gene. V dropped 3 bases and J dropped 1 base, with 9 bases sitting between them. This CDR3 region has 14 residues.

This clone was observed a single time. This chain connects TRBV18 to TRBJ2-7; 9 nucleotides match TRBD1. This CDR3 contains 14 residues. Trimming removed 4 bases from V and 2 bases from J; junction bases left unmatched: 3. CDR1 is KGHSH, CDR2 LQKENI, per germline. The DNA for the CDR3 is TGTGCCAGCTCACACAGGGGGCGAGCCTACGAGCAGTACTTC. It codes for CASSHRGRAYEQYF.

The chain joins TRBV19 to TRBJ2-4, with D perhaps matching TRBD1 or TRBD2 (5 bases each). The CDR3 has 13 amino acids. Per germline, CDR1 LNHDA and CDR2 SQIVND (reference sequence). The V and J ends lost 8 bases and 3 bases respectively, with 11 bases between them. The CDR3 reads CASSWDRKNIQYF. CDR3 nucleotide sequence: TGTGCCAGTTCCTGGGACCGCAAAAACATTCAGTACTTC.

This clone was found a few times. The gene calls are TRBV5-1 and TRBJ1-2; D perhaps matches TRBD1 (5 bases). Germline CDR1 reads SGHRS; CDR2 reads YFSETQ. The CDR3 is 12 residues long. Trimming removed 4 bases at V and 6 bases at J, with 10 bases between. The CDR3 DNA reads TGCGCCAGCAGCGCGCAGGGAAATGGCTACACCTTC. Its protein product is CASSAQGNGYTF.

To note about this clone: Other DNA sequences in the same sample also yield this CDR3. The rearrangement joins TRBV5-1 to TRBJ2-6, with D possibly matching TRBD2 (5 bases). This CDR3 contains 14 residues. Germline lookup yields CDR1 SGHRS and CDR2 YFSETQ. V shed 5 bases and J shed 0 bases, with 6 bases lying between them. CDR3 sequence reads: CASSEGSGANVLTF. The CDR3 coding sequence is TGCGCCAGCAGTGAGGGCTCTGGGGCCAACGTCCTGACTTTC.

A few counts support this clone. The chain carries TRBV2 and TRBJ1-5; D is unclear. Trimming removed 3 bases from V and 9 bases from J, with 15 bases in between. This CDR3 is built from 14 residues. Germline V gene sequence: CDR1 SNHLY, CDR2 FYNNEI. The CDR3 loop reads CASSDEAARRPQHF. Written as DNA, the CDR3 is TGTGCCAGCAGTGATGAGGCAGCCAGAAGGCCCCAGCATTTT. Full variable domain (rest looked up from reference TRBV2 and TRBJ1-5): EPEVTQTPSHQVTQMGQEVILRCVPISNHLYFYWYRQILGQKVEFLVSFYNNEISEKSEIFDDQFSVERPDGSNFTLKIRSTKLEDSAMYFCASSDEAARRPQHFGDGTRLSIL.

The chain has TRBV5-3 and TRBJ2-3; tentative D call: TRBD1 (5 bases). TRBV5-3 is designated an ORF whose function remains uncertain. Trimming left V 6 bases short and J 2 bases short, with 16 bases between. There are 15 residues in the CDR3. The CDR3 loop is CARTETVCNTDTQYF. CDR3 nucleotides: TGTGCCAGAACCGAGACAGTTTGCAACACAGATACGCAGTATTTT.

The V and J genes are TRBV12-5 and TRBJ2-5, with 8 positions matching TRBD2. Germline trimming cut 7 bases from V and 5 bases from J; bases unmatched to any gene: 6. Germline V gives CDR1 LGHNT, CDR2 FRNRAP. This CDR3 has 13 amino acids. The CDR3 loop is CASAQSGGETQYF. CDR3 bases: TGTGCTAGTGCCCAAAGCGGGGGTGAGACCCAGTACTTC.

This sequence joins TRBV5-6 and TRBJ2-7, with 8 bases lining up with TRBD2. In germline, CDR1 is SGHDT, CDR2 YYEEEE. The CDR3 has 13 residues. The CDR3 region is CASSSRGGREDCV. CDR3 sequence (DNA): TGTGCCAGCAGCTCCCGGGGGGGCAGGGAGGATTGCGTC.

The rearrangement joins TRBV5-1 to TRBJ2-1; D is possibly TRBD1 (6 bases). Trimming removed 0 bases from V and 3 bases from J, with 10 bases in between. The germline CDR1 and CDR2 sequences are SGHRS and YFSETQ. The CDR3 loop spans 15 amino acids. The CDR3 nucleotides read TGCGCCAGCAGCTTGGCCCCGGACAGCTACAATGAGCAGTTCTTC. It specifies CASSLAPDSYNEQFF.

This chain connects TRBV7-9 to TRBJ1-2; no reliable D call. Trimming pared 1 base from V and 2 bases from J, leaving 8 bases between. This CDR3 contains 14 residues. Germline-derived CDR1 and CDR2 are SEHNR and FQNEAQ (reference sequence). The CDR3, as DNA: TGTGCCAGCAGCTTAGAGGGAACCAACTATGGCTACACCTTC. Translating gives CASSLEGTNYGYTF. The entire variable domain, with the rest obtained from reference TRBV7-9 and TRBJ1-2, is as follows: DTGVSQNPRHKITKRGQNVTFRCDPISEHNRLYWYRQTLGQGPEFLTYFQNEAQLEKSRLLSDRFSAERPKGSFSTLEIQRTEQGDSAMYLCASSLEGTNYGYTFGSGTRLTVV.

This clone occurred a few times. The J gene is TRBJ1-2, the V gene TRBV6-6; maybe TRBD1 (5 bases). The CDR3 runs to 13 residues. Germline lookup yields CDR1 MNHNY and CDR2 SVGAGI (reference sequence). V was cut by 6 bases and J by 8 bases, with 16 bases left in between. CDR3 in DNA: TGTGCCAGCAGCAGGGAGGGCCGATCGGGCTACACCTTC. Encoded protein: CASSREGRSGYTF.

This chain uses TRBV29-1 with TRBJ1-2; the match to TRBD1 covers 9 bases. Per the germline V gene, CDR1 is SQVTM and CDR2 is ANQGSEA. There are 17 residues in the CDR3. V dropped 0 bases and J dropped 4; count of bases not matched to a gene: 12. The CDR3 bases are TGCAGCGTTGAAGATCCGTTGGGGACAGGGACCCCCTATGGCTACACCTTC. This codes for CSVEDPLGTGTPYGYTF.

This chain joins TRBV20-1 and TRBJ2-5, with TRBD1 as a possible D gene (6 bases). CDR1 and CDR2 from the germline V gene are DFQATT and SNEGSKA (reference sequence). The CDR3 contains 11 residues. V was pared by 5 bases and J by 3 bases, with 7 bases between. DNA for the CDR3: TGCAGTGCTGGGACAAAAGAGACCCAGTACTTC. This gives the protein CSAGTKETQYF.

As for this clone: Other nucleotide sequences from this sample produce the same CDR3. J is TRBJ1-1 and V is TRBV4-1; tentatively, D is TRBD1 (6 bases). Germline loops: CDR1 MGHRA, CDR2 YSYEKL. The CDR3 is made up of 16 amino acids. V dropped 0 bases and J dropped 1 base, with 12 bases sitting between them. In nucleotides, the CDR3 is TGCGCCAGCAGCCAAGATCCCGGACAGAGGAACACTGAAGCTTTCTTT. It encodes CASSQDPGQRNTEAFF.

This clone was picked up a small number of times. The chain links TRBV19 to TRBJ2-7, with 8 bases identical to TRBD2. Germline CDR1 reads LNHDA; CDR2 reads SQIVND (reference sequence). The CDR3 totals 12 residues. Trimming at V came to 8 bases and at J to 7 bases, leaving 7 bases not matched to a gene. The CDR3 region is CASPGLAGEQYF. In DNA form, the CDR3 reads TGTGCCAGTCCCGGACTAGCAGGGGAGCAGTACTTC.